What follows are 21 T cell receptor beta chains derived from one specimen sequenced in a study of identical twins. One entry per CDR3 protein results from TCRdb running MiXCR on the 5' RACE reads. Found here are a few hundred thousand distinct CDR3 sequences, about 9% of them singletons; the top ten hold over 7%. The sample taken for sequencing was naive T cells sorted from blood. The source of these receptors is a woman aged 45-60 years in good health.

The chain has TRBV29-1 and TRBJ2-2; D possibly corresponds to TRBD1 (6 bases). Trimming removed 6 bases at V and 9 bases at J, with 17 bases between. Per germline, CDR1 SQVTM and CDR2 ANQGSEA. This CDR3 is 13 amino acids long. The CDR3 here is CSVRTEWSRELFF. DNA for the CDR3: TGCAGCGTCAGGACAGAATGGTCCAGGGAGCTGTTTTTT.

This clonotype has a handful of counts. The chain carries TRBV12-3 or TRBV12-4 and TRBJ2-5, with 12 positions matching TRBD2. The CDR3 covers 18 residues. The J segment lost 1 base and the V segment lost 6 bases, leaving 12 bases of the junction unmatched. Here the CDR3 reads CASSRDSWTSGIQETQYF. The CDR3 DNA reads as TGTGCCAGCAGCCGGGACAGTTGGACTAGCGGGATCCAAGAGACCCAGTACTTC.

CDR3 sequence (DNA): TGTGCCAGCAGCCTAAGGGGGCGTGGCGGGGAGCTGTTTTTT. Translation: CASSLRGRGGELFF. The chain links TRBV3-1 to TRBJ2-2; 7 positions agree with TRBD1. The germline V gene encodes CDR1 LGHDT and CDR2 YNNKEL (reference sequence). Trimming removed 4 bases from V and 7 bases from J; junction bases left unmatched: 6. The CDR3 is made up of 14 amino acids. The variable domain in full, completed from reference TRBV3-1 and TRBJ2-2, reads DTAVSQTPKYLVTQMGNDKSIKCEQNLGHDTMYWYKQDSKKFLKIMFSYNNKELIINETVPNRFSPKSPDKAHLNLHINSLELGDSAVYFCASSLRGRGGELFFGEGSRLTVL.

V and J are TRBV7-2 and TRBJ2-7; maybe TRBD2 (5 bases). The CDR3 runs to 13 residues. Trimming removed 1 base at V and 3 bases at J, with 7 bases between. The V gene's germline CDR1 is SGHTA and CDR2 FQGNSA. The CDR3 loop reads CASSLGEGYEQYF. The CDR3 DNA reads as TGTGCCAGCAGCTTAGGTGAGGGCTACGAGCAGTACTTC.

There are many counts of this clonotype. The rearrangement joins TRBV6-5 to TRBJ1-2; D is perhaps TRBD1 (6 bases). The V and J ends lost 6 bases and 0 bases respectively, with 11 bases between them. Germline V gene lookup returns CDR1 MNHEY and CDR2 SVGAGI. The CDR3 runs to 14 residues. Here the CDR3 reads CASSPGQSNYGYTF. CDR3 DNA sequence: TGTGCCAGCAGCCCCGGACAGTCTAACTATGGCTACACCTTC.

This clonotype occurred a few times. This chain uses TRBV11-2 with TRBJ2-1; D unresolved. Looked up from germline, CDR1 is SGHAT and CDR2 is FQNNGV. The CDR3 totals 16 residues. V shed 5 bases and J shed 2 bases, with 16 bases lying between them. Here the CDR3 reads CASSLMVEDPYNEQFF. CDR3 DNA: TGTGCCAGCAGCCTCATGGTTGAAGATCCCTACAATGAGCAGTTCTTC.

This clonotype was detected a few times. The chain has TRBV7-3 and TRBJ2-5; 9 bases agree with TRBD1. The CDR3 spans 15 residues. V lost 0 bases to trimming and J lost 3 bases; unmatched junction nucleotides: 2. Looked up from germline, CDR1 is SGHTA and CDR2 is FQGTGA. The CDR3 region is CASSLTGTGKETQYF. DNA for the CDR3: TGTGCCAGCAGCTTAACGGGGACAGGGAAAGAGACCCAGTACTTC.

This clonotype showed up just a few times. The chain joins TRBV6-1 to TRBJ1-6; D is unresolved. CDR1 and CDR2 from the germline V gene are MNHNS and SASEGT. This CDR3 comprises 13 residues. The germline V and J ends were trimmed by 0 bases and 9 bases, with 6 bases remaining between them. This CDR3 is CASSEAGFSPLHF. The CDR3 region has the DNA TGTGCCAGCAGTGAAGCGGGGTTTTCACCCCTCCACTTT.

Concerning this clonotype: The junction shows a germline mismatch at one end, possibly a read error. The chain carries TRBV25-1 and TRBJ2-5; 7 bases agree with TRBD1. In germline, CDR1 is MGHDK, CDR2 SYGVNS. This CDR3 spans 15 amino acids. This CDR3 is CTSSDQNRGKETQYF. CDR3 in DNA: TGTACCAGCAGTGACCAAAACAGGGGTAAAGAGACCCAGTACTTC.

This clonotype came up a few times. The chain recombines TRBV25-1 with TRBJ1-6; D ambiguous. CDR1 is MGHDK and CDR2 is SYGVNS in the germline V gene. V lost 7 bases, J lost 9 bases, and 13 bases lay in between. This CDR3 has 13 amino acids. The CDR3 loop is CASIGFPGSPLHF. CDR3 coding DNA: TGTGCCAGCATAGGTTTCCCCGGTTCACCCCTCCACTTT.

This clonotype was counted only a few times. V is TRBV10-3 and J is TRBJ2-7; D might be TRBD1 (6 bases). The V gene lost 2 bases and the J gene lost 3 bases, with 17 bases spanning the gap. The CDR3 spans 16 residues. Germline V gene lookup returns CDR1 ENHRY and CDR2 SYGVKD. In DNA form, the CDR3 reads TGTGCCATCAGTGAGACCCCCGGGACACGGAACTACGAGCAGTACGTC. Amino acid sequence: CAISETPGTRNYEQYV.

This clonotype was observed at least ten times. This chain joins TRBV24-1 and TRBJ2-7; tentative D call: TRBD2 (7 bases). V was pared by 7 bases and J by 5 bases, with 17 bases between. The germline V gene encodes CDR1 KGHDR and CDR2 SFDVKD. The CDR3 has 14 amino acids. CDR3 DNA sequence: TGTGCCACCAGCGAAGGGGGGGCACGGGACGAGCAGTACTTC. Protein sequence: CATSEGGARDEQYF.

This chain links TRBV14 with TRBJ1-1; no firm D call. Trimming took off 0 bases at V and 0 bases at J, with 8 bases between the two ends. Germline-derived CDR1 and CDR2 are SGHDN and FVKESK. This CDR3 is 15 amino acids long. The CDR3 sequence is CASSQEPVVNTEAFF. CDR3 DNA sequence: TGTGCCAGCAGCCAAGAACCGGTCGTGAACACTGAAGCTTTCTTT.

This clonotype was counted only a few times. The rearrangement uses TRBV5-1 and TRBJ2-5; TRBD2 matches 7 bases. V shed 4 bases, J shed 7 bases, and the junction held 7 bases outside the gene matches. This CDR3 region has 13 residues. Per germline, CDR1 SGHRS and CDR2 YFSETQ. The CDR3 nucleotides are TGCGCCAGCAGCGCCGACCCGGGGGGGACCCAGTACTTC. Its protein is CASSADPGGTQYF.

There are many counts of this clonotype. The CDR3 DNA is TGTGCCAGCAGGCCCAGGACAGGGAACACTGAAGCTTTCTTT. Its protein product is CASRPRTGNTEAFF. The chain has TRBV12-3 or TRBV12-4 and TRBJ1-1; 7 bases agree with TRBD1. This CDR3 is built from 14 residues. The trim removed 6 bases at V and 1 base at J, leaving 5 bases unmatched.

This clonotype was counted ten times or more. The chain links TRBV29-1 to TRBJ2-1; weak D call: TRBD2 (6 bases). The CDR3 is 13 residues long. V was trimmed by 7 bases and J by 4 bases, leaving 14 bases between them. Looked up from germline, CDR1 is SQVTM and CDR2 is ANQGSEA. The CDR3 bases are TGCAGCGCTTCTCGGGCGGGGTACAATGAGCAGTTCTTC. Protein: CSASRAGYNEQFF.

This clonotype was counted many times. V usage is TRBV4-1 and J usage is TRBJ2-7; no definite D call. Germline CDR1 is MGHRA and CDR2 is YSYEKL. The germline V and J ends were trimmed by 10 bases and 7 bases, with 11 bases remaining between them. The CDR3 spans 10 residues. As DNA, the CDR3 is TGCGCCACCGGACCGCTAGAGCAGTACTTC. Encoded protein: CATGPLEQYF.

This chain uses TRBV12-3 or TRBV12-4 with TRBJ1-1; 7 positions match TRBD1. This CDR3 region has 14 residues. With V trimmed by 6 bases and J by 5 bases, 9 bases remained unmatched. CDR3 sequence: CASSSPGGVTEAFF. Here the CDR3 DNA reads TGTGCCAGCAGCTCCCCAGGGGGGGTGACTGAAGCTTTCTTT.

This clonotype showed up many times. The CDR3 DNA follows: TGCGCCAGCAGCCTCGGGAGAAGCTACGAGCAGTACTTC. Its protein is CASSLGRSYEQYF. This sequence joins TRBV5-1 and TRBJ2-7; a weak D match, TRBD2 (6 bases). This CDR3 comprises 13 residues. Germline lookup yields CDR1 SGHRS and CDR2 YFSETQ. V gave up 4 bases and J gave up 3 bases, with 11 bases separating them.

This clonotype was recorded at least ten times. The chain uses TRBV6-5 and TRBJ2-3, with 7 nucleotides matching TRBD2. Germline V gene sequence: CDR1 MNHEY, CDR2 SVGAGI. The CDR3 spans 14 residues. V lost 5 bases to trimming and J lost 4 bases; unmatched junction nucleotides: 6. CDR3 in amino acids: CASSRRGSADTQYF. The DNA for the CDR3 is TGTGCCAGCAGTCGCCGCGGGAGTGCAGATACGCAGTATTTT.

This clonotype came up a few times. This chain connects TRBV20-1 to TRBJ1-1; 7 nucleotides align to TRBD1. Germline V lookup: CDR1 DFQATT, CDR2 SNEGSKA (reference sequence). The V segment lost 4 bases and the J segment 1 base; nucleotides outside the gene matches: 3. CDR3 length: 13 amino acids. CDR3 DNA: TGCAGTGCTAACTCAGGGGGGAACACTGAAGCTTTCTTT. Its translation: CSANSGGNTEAFF.